These 31 T cell receptor beta chains were sequenced from one sample in a study of T-cell reconstitution after alpha-beta-depleted transplantation in children. Preparation of the TCRbeta library was carried out with unique molecular identifiers. TCRdb passed the PCR reads through MiXCR, listing each CDR3 protein once. The sample includes roughly 350,000 distinct CDR3 sequences, around 10% of them seen just once. Sequencing was performed on PBMCs from the stem cell graft donor, taken from the stem cell graft. The receptors here all came from a human donor who donated a stem cell graft to a child with acute lymphoblastic leukemia.

The CDR3 DNA sequence: TGCGCCAGCAGCTTGAAACAGGGGGCAGACAATGAGCAGTTCTTC. Translation: CASSLKQGADNEQFF. The chain is built from TRBV5-1 and TRBJ2-1, with 9 bases that match TRBD1. Losses at the gene ends were 1 base for V and 5 bases for J; bases not matched to a gene: 4. Germline lookup yields CDR1 SGHRS and CDR2 YFSETQ. CDR3 size: 15 residues.

The chain combines TRBV5-1 with TRBJ2-7; 7 bases fit TRBD2. Germline V gene lookup returns CDR1 SGHRS and CDR2 YFSETQ. This CDR3 region has 14 residues. Trimming at V came to 4 bases and at J to 4 bases, leaving 8 bases not matched to a gene. Here the CDR3 reads CASSPWEGGYEQYF. The CDR3 DNA is TGCGCCAGCAGCCCCTGGGAGGGCGGTTACGAGCAGTACTTC. The variable domain in full, completed from reference TRBV5-1 and TRBJ2-7, reads KAGVTQTPRYLIKTRGQQVTLSCSPISGHRSVSWYQQTPGQGLQFLFEYFSETQRNKGNFPGRFSGRQFSNSRSEMNVSTLELGDSALYLCASSPWEGGYEQYFGPGTRLTVT.

The table lists this clonotype with a few counts. This sequence joins TRBV11-3 and TRBJ2-1, with TRBD2 identical over 8 bases. Looked up from germline, CDR1 is SGHNT and CDR2 is YENEEA. This CDR3 is built from 16 residues. The junction had 9 bases not matched to a gene; V was cut back by 5 bases and J by 3 bases. CDR3 loop: CASSPRSGSNYNEQFF. CDR3 nucleotides: TGTGCCAGCAGCCCACGAAGCGGGAGCAACTACAATGAGCAGTTCTTC.

The CDR3 DNA sequence: TGCGCCAGCAGCGTCACAGGAAACACCTACGAGCAGTACTTC. Translation gives CASSVTGNTYEQYF. The rearrangement joins TRBV5-1 to TRBJ2-7; maybe TRBD1 (5 bases). This CDR3 region has 14 residues. The germline V gene encodes CDR1 SGHRS and CDR2 YFSETQ. Trimming removed 4 bases from V and 2 bases from J, with 13 bases in between.

This clonotype was found a few times. V gene TRBV7-2 combines with J gene TRBJ1-2, with D possibly being TRBD1 (6 bases). V was cut by 1 base and J by 7 bases, with 16 bases left in between. CDR1 and CDR2 (germline): SGHTA, FQGNSA. The CDR3 contains 15 residues. In DNA form, the CDR3 reads TGTGCCAGCAGCTTAGTGGGGGGGGCGAGTGGTGGCTACACCTTC. It encodes CASSLVGGASGGYTF.

J is TRBJ1-5 and V is TRBV2; the D gene is possibly TRBD1 (5 bases). Germline V gives CDR1 SNHLY, CDR2 FYNNEI. This CDR3 has 15 amino acids. Deletions cut 8 bases from V and 0 bases from J, with 14 bases between. CDR3 bases: TGTGCCAGCTGCGGGACGCCTAATAGCAATCAGCCCCAGCATTTT. Protein product: CASCGTPNSNQPQHF. The full variable domain, completed using reference TRBV2 and TRBJ1-5, is EPEVTQTPSHQVTQMGQEVILRCVPISNHLYFYWYRQILGQKVEFLVSFYNNEISEKSEIFDDQFSVERPDGSNFTLKIRSTKLEDSAMYFCASCGTPNSNQPQHFGDGTRLSIL.

This clonotype was counted only a few times. This sequence joins TRBV25-1 and TRBJ2-7, with D possibly matching TRBD1 (6 bases). Trimming shortened V by 6 bases and J by 3 bases, and 15 bases separated the two germline ends. The CDR3 runs 14 residues. Germline CDR1 reads MGHDK; CDR2 reads SYGVNS. The CDR3 DNA reads TGTGCCAGCAGGGGGGCCACAGGGAACTACGAGCAGTACTTC. Protein product: CASRGATGNYEQYF.

This clonotype came up a few times. CDR3 nucleotides: TGTGCCAGCAGTTTATGGGGACAGGGGAAGAACGAGCAGTACTTC. Protein: CASSLWGQGKNEQYF. The chain uses TRBV28 and TRBJ2-7, with TRBD1 matching 10 bases. CDR1 MDHEN and CDR2 SYDVKM come from the germline V gene. CDR3 length: 15 amino acids. Trimming took 0 bases from V and 5 from J; bases not matched to a gene: 4.

This clonotype appeared many times. V and J are TRBV12-3 or TRBV12-4 and TRBJ2-7; D is possibly TRBD2 (6 bases). The CDR3 is 13 amino acids. Trimming took 7 bases from V and 3 from J, leaving 13 bases between them. The CDR3 region is CASTPSGGYEQYF. The CDR3 nucleotides are TGTGCCAGCACCCCATCCGGGGGCTACGAGCAGTACTTC.

The chain employs TRBV12-3 or TRBV12-4 and TRBJ1-1, with 8 bases identical to TRBD1. The CDR3 is 14 amino acids. V shed 7 bases and J 4 bases; nucleotides not matched to a gene: 8. As DNA, the CDR3 is TGTGCCAGCAACCCCCAGGGGGCTAGCACTGAAGCTTTCTTT. As protein: CASNPQGASTEAFF.

This sequence joins TRBV30 and TRBJ2-1, with TRBD1 identical over 10 bases. Germline V gene data show CDR1 as GTSNPN and CDR2 as SVGIG (reference sequence). Trimming removed 0 bases from V and 10 bases from J; junction bases left unmatched: 6. This CDR3 is built from 14 residues. The DNA for the CDR3 is TGTGCCTGGAGTGTAGGGACAGGGGCATGGGAGCAGTTCTTC. Amino acids: CAWSVGTGAWEQFF.

This rearrangement joins TRBV12-3 or TRBV12-4 to TRBJ1-5; perhaps TRBD1 as D (5 bases). With 7 bases removed from V and 3 bases from J, the gap between germline ends came to 16 bases. There are 15 residues in the CDR3. CDR3 in amino acids: CASTWGQGSNQPQHF. Written as DNA, the CDR3 is TGTGCCAGCACCTGGGGCCAGGGCTCCAATCAGCCCCAGCATTTT.

This sequence joins TRBV4-1 and TRBJ2-1; 10 bases are a match to TRBD2. V gave up 4 bases and J gave up 5 bases; unmatched junction bases: 8. Germline V gene data show CDR1 as MGHRA and CDR2 as YSYEKL. The CDR3 is 16 amino acids. The CDR3 region has the DNA TGCGCCAGCAGCCGAGCCGGGACTAGCGCCCACAATGAGCAGTTCTTC. This codes for CASSRAGTSAHNEQFF.

In this sample, this clonotype turned up a few times. V and J are TRBV5-1 and TRBJ2-5; no clear D gene. CDR1 is SGHRS and CDR2 is YFSETQ in the germline V gene. This CDR3 comprises 14 residues. Trimming cost V 0 bases and J 4 bases, with 10 bases left between them. DNA for the CDR3: TGCGCCAGCAGCTTGGGGGGTCCGGGAGAGACCCAGTACTTC. Protein: CASSLGGPGETQYF.

This clonotype has a count of ten or more. The genes are TRBV5-5 and TRBJ2-5; 9 bases are a match to TRBD1. Germline V gene lookup returns CDR1 SGHKS and CDR2 YYEKEE (reference sequence). Trimming removed 3 bases from V and 5 bases from J; junction bases left unmatched: 11. The CDR3 totals 16 residues. DNA for the CDR3: TGTGCCAGCAGCTCCACCGGGACAGGGAAAAAGGAGACCCAGTACTTC. Protein: CASSSTGTGKKETQYF. Filled out from reference TRBV5-5 and TRBJ2-5, the complete variable domain reads DAGVTQSPTHLIKTRGQQVTLRCSPISGHKSVSWYQQVLGQGPQFIFQYYEKEERGRGNFPDRFSARQFPNYSSELNVNALLLGDSALYLCASSSTGTGKKETQYFGPGTRLLVL.

The chain combines TRBV4-3 with TRBJ2-2, with a possible D match to TRBD2 (5 bases). Germline loops: CDR1 LGHNA, CDR2 YSLEER. The CDR3 is made up of 17 amino acids. The V end lost 0 bases, the J end lost 7 bases, and 18 bases lay between the germline ends. CDR3 sequence (DNA): TGCGCCAGCAGCCAAGACCCGAGGACGTGGCGGGTCGGGGAGCTGTTTTTT. Its protein is CASSQDPRTWRVGELFF.

This clonotype was counted once. The genes are TRBV28 and TRBJ2-1; 7 bases match TRBD2. CDR1 is MDHEN and CDR2 is SYDVKM in the germline V gene. Trimming at V came to 5 bases and at J to 2 bases, leaving 0 bases not matched to a gene. The length of the CDR3 is 13 residues. DNA for the CDR3: TGTGCCAGCAGTAGCGGGACCTACAATGAGCAGTTCTTC. Protein: CASSSGTYNEQFF.

This chain joins TRBV3-1 and TRBJ1-1; D gene ambiguous. Trimming took off 3 bases at V and 7 bases at J, with 9 bases between the two ends. This CDR3 region has 12 residues. Germline V gene data show CDR1 as LGHDT and CDR2 as YNNKEL (reference sequence). The CDR3 nucleotides read TGTGCCAGCAGCCAGAAAGGAGGTGAAGCTTTCTTT. As protein: CASSQKGGEAFF.

This clonotype has only a few counts. The chain uses TRBV5-1 and TRBJ2-7; 8 positions agree with TRBD2. V lost 0 bases, J lost 0 bases, and 2 bases stayed unmatched. This CDR3 is 15 amino acids long. Germline V gene sequence: CDR1 SGHRS, CDR2 YFSETQ. In DNA, the CDR3 is TGCGCCAGCAGCTTGGATAGCGGGGCCTCCTACGAGCAGTACTTC. Its protein product is CASSLDSGASYEQYF. The full variable domain, in which reference TRBV5-1 and TRBJ2-7 provide the parts outside the CDR3, is KAGVTQTPRYLIKTRGQQVTLSCSPISGHRSVSWYQQTPGQGLQFLFEYFSETQRNKGNFPGRFSGRQFSNSRSEMNVSTLELGDSALYLCASSLDSGASYEQYFGPGTRLTVT.

The gene calls are TRBV7-9 and TRBJ2-1, with 8 bases lining up with TRBD2. The CDR3 runs 16 residues. From germline, CDR1 is SEHNR and CDR2 FQNEAQ (reference sequence). Trimming removed 5 bases from V and 0 bases from J; junction bases left unmatched: 6. For the CDR3, the DNA is TGTGCCAGCAGCCCTTTACTAGCGGACTCCTACAATGAGCAGTTCTTC. Its protein product is CASSPLLADSYNEQFF.

Many counts were recorded for this clonotype. The V gene is TRBV6-1, the J gene TRBJ2-1; TRBD1 agrees at 11 bases. There are 15 residues in the CDR3. The germline gives CDR1 MNHNS, CDR2 SASEGT. V lost 3 bases to trimming and J lost 8 bases; unmatched junction nucleotides: 6. The CDR3 region has the DNA TGTGCCAGCAGTGAGGGACAGGGGGGTTTCGATGAGCAGTTCTTC. Its translation is CASSEGQGGFDEQFF.

The rearrangement uses TRBV7-2 and TRBJ1-2, with a possible D match to TRBD1 (5 bases). The CDR3 runs 14 residues. The V gene lost 1 base and the J gene lost 4 bases, with 10 bases spanning the gap. Germline CDR1 SGHTA, CDR2 FQGNSA. CDR3 sequence reads: CASSLGGKVYGYTF. The CDR3 DNA reads TGTGCCAGCAGCTTAGGGGGGAAGGTCTATGGCTACACCTTC.

This chain joins TRBV29-1 and TRBJ2-7, with D possibly called TRBD1 or TRBD2 (5 bases each). V was clipped by 0 bases and J by 5 bases, with 17 bases between them. Germline V gene sequence: CDR1 SQVTM, CDR2 ANQGSEA. The CDR3 runs 15 residues. CDR3: CSVEDLVGGGDEQYF. The CDR3 nucleotides read TGCAGCGTTGAAGATCTTGTTGGTGGGGGAGACGAGCAGTACTTC.

This clonotype appeared many times. The V call is TRBV6-2 or TRBV6-3, the J call TRBJ2-1; 7 positions agree with TRBD2. Germline V gives CDR1 MNHEY, CDR2 SVGEGT. The CDR3 covers 16 residues. With V trimmed by 1 base and J by 7 bases, 10 bases remained unmatched. Written as DNA, the CDR3 is TGTGCCAGCAGTTACTTCCATACGGGAGGAAGAAATGAGCAGTTCTTC. This translates into CASSYFHTGGRNEQFF.

This sequence joins TRBV4-1 and TRBJ2-1, with a possible D match to TRBD1 (7 bases). Trimming removed 2 bases from V and 7 bases from J, with 15 bases in between. Per germline, CDR1 MGHRA and CDR2 YSYEKL. The CDR3 is 15 residues long. CDR3 sequence (DNA): TGCGCCAGCAGCCAACCCCGGAGGGGGCGGAATGAGCAGTTCTTC. Protein product: CASSQPRRGRNEQFF.

This clonotype was seen only a few times. The chain has TRBV7-6 and TRBJ2-1; 9 bases map to TRBD1. The CDR3 contains 12 residues. Germline V gives CDR1 SGHVS, CDR2 FNYEAQ. The trim removed 3 bases at V and 14 bases at J, leaving 5 bases unmatched. The CDR3 here is CASSLDRGVEFF. CDR3 coding DNA: TGTGCCAGCAGCTTGGACAGGGGCGTAGAGTTCTTC.

The J gene is TRBJ2-1, the V gene TRBV12-3 or TRBV12-4, with 10 bases lining up with TRBD2. This CDR3 contains 18 residues. J lost 1 base, V lost 1 base, and 7 bases had no gene match. In DNA, the CDR3 is TGTGCCAGCAGTTTAGTAGCGGGGGGAGCCCGTTCCTACAATGAGCAGTTCTTC. Translated: CASSLVAGGARSYNEQFF.

This clonotype was recorded a few times. The J gene is TRBJ2-2, the V gene TRBV14; no clear D gene. With 0 bases removed from V and 6 bases from J, the gap between germline ends came to 5 bases. This CDR3 has 13 residues. Germline CDR1 and CDR2: SGHDN and FVKESK. The CDR3 DNA follows: TGTGCCAGCAGCCAAGATATCGCCGGGGAGCTGTTTTTT. Translation: CASSQDIAGELFF.

This clonotype was seen a handful of times. The gene calls are TRBV19 and TRBJ1-5; D unresolved. The CDR3 runs to 12 residues. V was cut by 5 bases and J by 4 bases, with 6 bases left in between. CDR1 and CDR2 from the germline V gene are LNHDA and SQIVND (reference sequence). CDR3 sequence reads: CASSGENQPQHF. DNA of the CDR3: TGTGCCAGTAGTGGGGAAAATCAGCCCCAGCATTTT.

The chain couples TRBV4-2 to TRBJ2-1, with 7 nucleotides matching TRBD2. CDR1 is LGHNA, CDR2 YNFKEQ, per germline. The CDR3 runs to 15 residues. V trimming: 6 bases; J trimming: 5 bases; junction bases outside the gene matches: 10. Here the CDR3 DNA reads TGTGCCAGCAGTGATTTTACTAGCGAGAACAATGAGCAGTTCTTC. Its translation: CASSDFTSENNEQFF.

This chain links TRBV30 with TRBJ1-1, with D unclear. There are 11 residues in the CDR3. The V end lost 2 bases, the J end lost 3 bases, and 4 bases lay between the germline ends. CDR1 and CDR2 from the germline V gene are GTSNPN and SVGIG (reference sequence). CDR3 region: CAWSKYTEAFF. CDR3 coding DNA: TGTGCCTGGAGTAAGTACACTGAAGCTTTCTTT.